The 32 T cell receptor beta chains in this list originate from one sample, sequenced in a study of human T cells and chemical hapten exposure. Each CDR3 protein is one row after TCRdb ran MiXCR on the 5' RACE reads. The sample has roughly 81,000 distinct CDR3 sequences, 6.5% to 8.5% seen once; the top ten hold approximately 2.1%. Before extraction, the whole blood was not fractionated, and total RNA was taken from it. The receptor set was obtained from a male donor in good health.

The chain uses TRBV6-6 and TRBJ1-3; D is perhaps TRBD1 (6 bases). V lost 5 bases to trimming and J lost 1 base, with 12 bases between them. From germline, CDR1 is MNHNY and CDR2 SVGAGI (reference sequence). The CDR3 totals 15 residues. This CDR3 is CASSGWGLSGNTIYF. CDR3 bases: TGTGCCAGCAGTGGGTGGGGGCTATCTGGAAACACCATATATTTT.

The genes are TRBV12-3 or TRBV12-4 and TRBJ1-4, with 7 bases aligning to TRBD1. This CDR3 comprises 16 residues. V lost 5 bases, J lost 3 bases, and 9 bases stayed unmatched. The CDR3 loop is CASSGSRTGPNEKLFF. The CDR3 coding sequence is TGTGCCAGCAGTGGATCCCGGACAGGACCTAATGAAAAACTGTTTTTT.

In this sample, this clonotype turned up many times. The chain links TRBV6-6 to TRBJ1-1; D remains unclear. Germline assignment: CDR1 MNHNY and CDR2 SVGAGI (reference sequence). Trimming stripped 6 bases from V and 0 bases from J, with 8 bases between. This CDR3 has 13 residues. The chain's CDR3 is CASSLQMNTEAFF. CDR3 sequence (DNA): TGTGCCAGCAGCCTACAGATGAACACTGAAGCTTTCTTT.

Many counts were recorded for this clonotype. The rearrangement links TRBV20-1 to TRBJ1-5; D gene ambiguous. V lost 6 bases to trimming and J lost 0 bases, with 18 bases between them. CDR3 size: 16 residues. CDR1 is DFQATT, CDR2 SNEGSKA, per germline (reference sequence). CDR3 sequence reads: CSARLVQKDSNQPQHF. The CDR3, as DNA: TGCAGTGCCCGCTTAGTCCAGAAGGATAGCAATCAGCCCCAGCATTTT.

This clonotype showed up just a few times. The genes are TRBV29-1 and TRBJ1-5; D may be TRBD1 (6 bases). Per germline, CDR1 SQVTM and CDR2 ANQGSEA. The CDR3 totals 13 residues. The V and J ends lost 5 bases and 4 bases respectively, with 12 bases between them. In DNA, the CDR3 is TGCAGCGTTCAAGGGACACCTAATCAGCCCCAGCATTTT. Translation: CSVQGTPNQPQHF.

This clonotype was seen more than once but under ten times. V usage is TRBV11-2 and J usage is TRBJ1-2; D unclear. The germline V gene encodes CDR1 SGHAT and CDR2 FQNNGV. The germline V and J ends were trimmed by 5 bases and 0 bases, with 13 bases remaining between them. The CDR3 totals 15 residues. CDR3 sequence (DNA): TGTGCCAGCAGCCCTCAGCACAGCTCTAACTATGGCTACACCTTC. Its protein product is CASSPQHSSNYGYTF.

This clonotype was counted between two and nine times. The rearrangement links TRBV5-1 to TRBJ1-5; D gene ambiguous. The V and J ends lost 4 bases and 0 bases respectively, with 11 bases between them. Germline CDR1 is SGHRS and CDR2 is YFSETQ. This CDR3 is built from 15 residues. The CDR3 loop reads CASSHGPDSNQPQHF. The CDR3 DNA sequence: TGCGCCAGCAGCCATGGACCGGATAGCAATCAGCCCCAGCATTTT.

This clonotype was seen only a few times. The chain has TRBV5-6 and TRBJ2-7, with TRBD1 matching 8 bases. The CDR3 runs to 17 residues. V shed 0 bases and J 0 bases; nucleotides not matched to a gene: 8. Germline CDR1 SGHDT, CDR2 YYEEEE. The CDR3 here is CASSLAEDRGSSYEQYF. The CDR3 coding sequence is TGTGCCAGCAGCTTGGCCGAAGACAGGGGAAGCTCCTACGAGCAGTACTTC.

The rearrangement joins TRBV10-3 to TRBJ2-5; 10 bases match TRBD1. Unmatched junction bases numbered 6, after V lost 9 bases and J lost 5 bases. This CDR3 has 13 residues. Germline loops: CDR1 ENHRY, CDR2 SYGVKD. This CDR3 is CAIWTGGTETQYF. The CDR3 DNA reads TGTGCCATATGGACAGGGGGAACGGAGACCCAGTACTTC.

Only a few counts were recorded for this clonotype. The rearrangement uses TRBV5-1 and TRBJ1-4, with 8 bases aligning to TRBD1. V was clipped by 1 base and J by 10 bases; unmatched bases: 6. In germline, CDR1 is SGHRS, CDR2 YFSETQ. The CDR3 loop spans 14 amino acids. The DNA for the CDR3 is TGCGCCAGCAGCTTGCACCAACAGGGGGTAAAACTGTTTTTT. Translating it yields CASSLHQQGVKLFF. Full variable domain (remainder filled in from reference TRBV5-1 and TRBJ1-4): KAGVTQTPRYLIKTRGQQVTLSCSPISGHRSVSWYQQTPGQGLQFLFEYFSETQRNKGNFPGRFSGRQFSNSRSEMNVSTLELGDSALYLCASSLHQQGVKLFFGSGTQLSVL.

This clonotype was counted between two and nine times. V is TRBV11-3 and J is TRBJ2-1, with D possibly being TRBD1 or TRBD2 (5 bases each). The germline CDR1 and CDR2 sequences are SGHNT and YENEEA. CDR3 size: 13 residues. Trimming shortened V by 5 bases and J by 7 bases, and 12 bases separated the two germline ends. This chain's CDR3 is CASSPRDGNEQFF. The CDR3 DNA sequence: TGTGCCAGCAGCCCCCGGGACGGGAATGAGCAGTTCTTC.

By sample share, this clonotype is medium-sized. J is TRBJ2-3 and V is TRBV6-4, with D maybe TRBD2 (5 bases). Looked up from germline, CDR1 is MRHNA and CDR2 is SNTAGT. V lost 5 bases to trimming and J lost 0 bases, with 9 bases between them. CDR3 length equals 14 residues. The CDR3 bases are TGTGCCAGCAGTTCAGGAGGAAGCACAGATACGCAGTATTTT. It translates to CASSSGGSTDTQYF.

The chain carries TRBV6-1 and TRBJ2-7; TRBD2 matches 14 bases. The CDR3 runs 15 residues. Germline CDR1 MNHNS, CDR2 SASEGT. V shed 6 bases and J 5 bases; nucleotides not matched to a gene: 6. CDR3: CASRSGLAGVDEQYF. CDR3 DNA sequence: TGTGCCAGCAGATCGGGACTAGCGGGAGTCGACGAGCAGTACTTC.

This clonotype occurred many times. The chain recombines TRBV12-3 or TRBV12-4 with TRBJ2-1; D possibly corresponds to TRBD1 (6 bases). The V end was cut by 5 bases, the J end by 9 bases, with 11 bases between. The CDR3 extends over 12 amino acids. The CDR3 nucleotides read TGTGCCAGCAGTCCAGGGGATTTTGAGCAGTTCTTC. Protein product: CASSPGDFEQFF.

Many counts were recorded for this clonotype. The V call is TRBV5-1, the J call TRBJ2-1; TRBD1 aligns across 7 bases. V trimming: 0 bases; J trimming: 3 bases; junction bases outside the gene matches: 3. The CDR3 covers 15 residues. Germline CDR1 SGHRS, CDR2 YFSETQ. CDR3 residues: CASSLEGQDYNEQFF. CDR3 nucleotide sequence: TGCGCCAGCAGCTTGGAAGGACAGGACTACAATGAGCAGTTCTTC.

In this sample, this clonotype turned up a few times. The V and J genes are TRBV4-1 and TRBJ2-7; D tentatively fits TRBD1 or TRBD2 (5 bases each). Trimming took 0 bases from V and 3 from J, leaving 12 bases between them. Germline CDR1 is MGHRA and CDR2 is YSYEKL. The CDR3 is made up of 15 amino acids. The CDR3 DNA reads TGCGCCAGCAGCCAAGATGGGGGACGGAGCTACGAGCAGTACTTC. It is translated as CASSQDGGRSYEQYF.

This clonotype was observed a few times. The chain is built from TRBV7-8 and TRBJ1-4, with D possibly matching TRBD1 (5 bases). Germline CDR1 reads SGHVS; CDR2 reads FQNEAQ. The V end lost 8 bases, the J end lost 5 bases, and 12 bases lay between the germline ends. CDR3 length equals 13 residues. The CDR3: CASFGGPNEKLFF. CDR3 DNA: TGTGCCAGCTTTGGGGGTCCCAATGAAAAACTGTTTTTT.

The sample holds many counts of this clonotype. The gene calls are TRBV6-6 and TRBJ2-2, with 8 bases matching TRBD1. The V gene's germline CDR1 is MNHNY and CDR2 SVGAGI (reference sequence). The junction had 9 bases not matched to a gene; V was cut back by 7 bases and J by 8 bases. This CDR3 has 14 amino acids. DNA for the CDR3: TGTGCCAGCATTCCCGGGACAGGAGCGGGGGAGCTGTTTTTT. Its protein product is CASIPGTGAGELFF.

The CDR3 sequence: CASSYEIAQVGETQYF. In nucleotides, the CDR3 is TGTGCCAGCAGTTACGAAATCGCGCAGGTCGGAGAGACCCAGTACTTC. The genes are TRBV6-2 or TRBV6-3 and TRBJ2-5, with no clear D. The CDR3 covers 16 residues. CDR1 MNHEY and CDR2 SVGEGT come from the germline V gene. V was trimmed by 2 bases and J by 4 bases, leaving 17 bases between them.

This clonotype came up a few times. The rearrangement joins TRBV7-2 to TRBJ2-3, with D possibly being TRBD2 (6 bases). CDR1 SGHTA and CDR2 FQGNSA come from the germline V gene. The CDR3 extends over 14 amino acids. Trimming removed 8 bases at V and 5 bases at J, with 17 bases between. CDR3 residues: CASFMAGRVDTQYF. In DNA form, the CDR3 reads TGTGCCAGCTTCATGGCGGGGCGGGTAGATACGCAGTATTTT. Full variable domain (remainder filled in from reference TRBV7-2 and TRBJ2-3): GAGVSQSPSNKVTEKGKDVELRCDPISGHTALYWYRQSLGQGLEFLIYFQGNSAPDKSGLPSDRFSAERTGGSVSTLTIQRTQQEDSAVYLCASFMAGRVDTQYFGPGTRLTVL.

The sample holds a few counts of this clonotype. This sequence joins TRBV6-6 and TRBJ2-6, with 11 bases aligning to TRBD1. V dropped 5 bases and J dropped 0; count of bases not matched to a gene: 6. The CDR3 spans 18 residues. Germline CDR1 MNHNY, CDR2 SVGAGI (reference sequence). The CDR3 spells CASSHGTGGLSGANVLTF. CDR3 in DNA: TGTGCCAGCAGTCATGGGACAGGGGGGCTCTCTGGGGCCAACGTCCTGACTTTC.

This clonotype was counted many times. CDR3 sequence reads: CASSPADRVYTEAFF. CDR3 DNA: TGTGCCAGCAGCCCAGCGGACAGGGTCTACACTGAAGCTTTCTTT. The gene calls are TRBV3-1 and TRBJ1-1; 8 bases are a match to TRBD1. With V trimmed by 4 bases and J by 3 bases, 7 bases remained unmatched. The CDR3 length is 15 residues. Germline V lookup: CDR1 LGHDT, CDR2 YNNKEL (reference sequence).

This clonotype was detected a few times. J is TRBJ2-2 and V is TRBV12-3 or TRBV12-4; 14 nucleotides line up with TRBD2. V was pared by 6 bases and J by 7 bases, with 7 bases of the junction left unmatched. The CDR3 runs to 16 residues. CDR3 nucleotides: TGTGCCAGCAGCCCAGGGACTAGCGGGGGTGTCGGGGAGCTGTTTTTT. Translation: CASSPGTSGGVGELFF.

The sample holds many counts of this clonotype. The chain links TRBV28 to TRBJ2-5, with unresolved D. Germline V gene lookup returns CDR1 MDHEN and CDR2 SYDVKM. V was trimmed by 5 bases and J by 1 base, leaving 11 bases between them. The CDR3 extends over 14 amino acids. The CDR3 nucleotides are TGTGCCAGCAGTGAAGTCCAGTTCCAAGAGACCCAGTACTTC. Amino acid sequence: CASSEVQFQETQYF.

Ten or more counts support this clonotype. V is TRBV11-2 and J is TRBJ1-2; 11 bases fit TRBD1. The CDR3 contains 17 residues. Germline values: CDR1 SGHAT, CDR2 FQNNGV. V shed 3 bases, J shed 3 bases, and the junction held 9 bases outside the gene matches. The CDR3 bases are TGTGCCAGCAGCTTCATCCGGGACAGGGGGTTCGACTATGGCTACACCTTC. This codes for CASSFIRDRGFDYGYTF. Variable domain in full (rest from reference TRBV11-2 and TRBJ1-2): EAGVAQSPRYKIIEKRQSVAFWCNPISGHATLYWYQQILGQGPKLLIQFQNNGVVDDSQLPKDRFSAERLKGVDSTLKIQPAKLEDSAVYLCASSFIRDRGFDYGYTFGSGTRLTVV.

This clonotype came up many times. The V gene is TRBV6-5, the J gene TRBJ2-7; TRBD2 might be the D (5 bases). CDR3 length equals 13 residues. In germline, CDR1 is MNHEY, CDR2 SVGAGI. The germline V and J ends were trimmed by 5 bases and 2 bases, with 10 bases remaining between them. The CDR3, as DNA: TGTGCCAGCAGTCCGACGGGGACCTACGAGCAGTACTTC. Translation gives CASSPTGTYEQYF.

This clonotype has a handful of counts. The chain uses TRBV29-1 and TRBJ1-2; D ambiguous. This CDR3 is built from 11 residues. Germline V lookup: CDR1 SQVTM, CDR2 ANQGSEA. The V and J ends lost 7 bases and 6 bases respectively, with 12 bases between them. CDR3 residues: CSARSDDGYTF. CDR3 DNA sequence: TGCAGCGCCCGGAGTGACGATGGCTACACCTTC.

This clonotype was observed many times. The rearrangement links TRBV7-9 to TRBJ2-1; D is uncertain. The CDR3 loop spans 15 amino acids. Trimming removed 2 bases at V and 6 bases at J, with 14 bases between. From germline, CDR1 is SEHNR and CDR2 FQNEAQ (reference sequence). The CDR3 DNA is TGTGCCAGCAGCTTAACCTCCTACAGTCTCAATGAGCAGTTCTTC. Translating it yields CASSLTSYSLNEQFF.

This clonotype turned up a few times. The chain combines TRBV20-1 with TRBJ1-1; 12 bases map to TRBD1. V dropped 5 bases and J dropped 6; count of bases not matched to a gene: 10. CDR3 length: 15 residues. CDR1 is DFQATT and CDR2 is SNEGSKA in the germline V gene (reference sequence). CDR3 residues: CSAPGQGAAKAEAFF. The CDR3 nucleotides are TGCAGTGCTCCGGGACAGGGGGCGGCAAAGGCTGAAGCTTTCTTT.

This sequence joins TRBV10-1 and TRBJ2-1; D is unclear. The CDR3 loop spans 13 amino acids. CDR1 and CDR2 from the germline V gene are WNHNN and SYGVQD (reference sequence). Trimming removed 5 bases at V and 5 bases at J, with 10 bases between. This chain's CDR3 is CASSSRRNNEQFF. In DNA, the CDR3 is TGCGCCAGCAGTTCCCGGCGGAACAATGAGCAGTTCTTC.

This clonotype was counted between two and nine times. The CDR3 DNA sequence: TGTGCCATCAGCCTTACTAGCCCCAGAGCCCTCGATACGCAGTATTTT. It encodes CAISLTSPRALDTQYF. The chain is built from TRBV10-3 and TRBJ2-3; tentatively, D is TRBD2 (6 bases). The germline V gene has CDR1 ENHRY and CDR2 SYGVKD. Trimming cost V 6 bases and J 6 bases, with 22 bases left between them. CDR3 length equals 16 residues.

V and J are TRBV27 and TRBJ2-5; perhaps TRBD2 as D (5 bases). CDR1 is MNHEY, CDR2 SMNVEV, per germline (reference sequence). V lost 1 base, J lost 2 bases, and 11 bases lay in between. The CDR3 has 15 amino acids. The CDR3 is CASSLFRRTQETQYF. CDR3 DNA sequence: TGTGCCAGCAGTTTATTCAGGAGGACTCAAGAGACCCAGTACTTC.